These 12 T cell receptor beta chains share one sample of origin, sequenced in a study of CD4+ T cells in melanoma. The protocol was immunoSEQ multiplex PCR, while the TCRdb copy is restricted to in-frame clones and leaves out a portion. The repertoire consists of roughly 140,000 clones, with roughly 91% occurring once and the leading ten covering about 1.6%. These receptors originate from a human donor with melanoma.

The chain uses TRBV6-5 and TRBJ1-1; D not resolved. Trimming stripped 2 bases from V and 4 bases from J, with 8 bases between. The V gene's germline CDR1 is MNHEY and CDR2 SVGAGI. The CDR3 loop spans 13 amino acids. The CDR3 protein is CASSYRWGTEAFF. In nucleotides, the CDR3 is TGTGCCAGCAGTTACCGCTGGGGCACTGAAGCTTTCTTT.

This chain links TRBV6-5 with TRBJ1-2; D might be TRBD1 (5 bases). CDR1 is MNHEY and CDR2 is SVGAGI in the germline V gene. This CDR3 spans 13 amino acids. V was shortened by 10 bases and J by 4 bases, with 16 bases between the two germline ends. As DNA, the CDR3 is TGTGCCACCTCTCAGGGAAGGGCCTATGGCTACACCTTC. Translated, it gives CATSQGRAYGYTF.

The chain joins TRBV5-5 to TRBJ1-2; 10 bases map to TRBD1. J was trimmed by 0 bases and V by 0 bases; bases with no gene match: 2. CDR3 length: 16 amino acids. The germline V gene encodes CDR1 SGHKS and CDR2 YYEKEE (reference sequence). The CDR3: CASSLGGTGANYGYTF. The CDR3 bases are TGTGCCAGCAGCTTGGGGGGGACAGGGGCTAACTATGGCTACACCTTC.

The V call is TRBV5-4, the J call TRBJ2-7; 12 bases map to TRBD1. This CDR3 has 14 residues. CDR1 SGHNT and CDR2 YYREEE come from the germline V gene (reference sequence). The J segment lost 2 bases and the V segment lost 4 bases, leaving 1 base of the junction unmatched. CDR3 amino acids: CASSRDRGPYEQYF. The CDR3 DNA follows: TGTGCCAGCAGCCGGGACAGGGGGCCCTACGAGCAGTACTTC. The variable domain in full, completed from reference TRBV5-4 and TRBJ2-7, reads ETGVTQSPTHLIKTRGQQVTLRCSSQSGHNTVSWYQQALGQGPQFIFQYYREEENGRGNFPPRFSGLQFPNYSSELNVNALELDDSALYLCASSRDRGPYEQYFGPGTRLTVT.

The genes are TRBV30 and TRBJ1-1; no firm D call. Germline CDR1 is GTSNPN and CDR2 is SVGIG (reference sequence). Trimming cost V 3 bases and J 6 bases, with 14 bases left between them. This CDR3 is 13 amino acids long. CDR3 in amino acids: CAWSPPFSPEAFF. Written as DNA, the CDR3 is TGTGCCTGGAGCCCACCGTTCAGTCCTGAAGCTTTCTTT.

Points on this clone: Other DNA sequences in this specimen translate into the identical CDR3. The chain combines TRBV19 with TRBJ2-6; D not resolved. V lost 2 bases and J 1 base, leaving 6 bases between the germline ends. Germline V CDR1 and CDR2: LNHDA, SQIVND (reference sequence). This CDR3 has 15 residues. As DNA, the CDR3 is TGTGCCAGTAGTATACTAGGGTCTGGGGCCAACGTCCTGACTTTC. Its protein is CASSILGSGANVLTF.

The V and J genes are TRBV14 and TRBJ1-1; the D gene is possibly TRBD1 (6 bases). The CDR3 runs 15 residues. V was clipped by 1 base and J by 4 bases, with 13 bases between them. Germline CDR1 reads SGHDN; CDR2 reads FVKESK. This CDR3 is CASSQAGAAATEAFF. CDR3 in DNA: TGTGCCAGCAGCCAAGCAGGGGCTGCTGCCACTGAAGCTTTCTTT.

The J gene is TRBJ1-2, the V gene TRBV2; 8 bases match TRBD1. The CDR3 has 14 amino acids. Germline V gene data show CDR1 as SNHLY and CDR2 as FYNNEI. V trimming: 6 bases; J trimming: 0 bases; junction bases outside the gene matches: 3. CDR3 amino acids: CASRGQVANYGYTF. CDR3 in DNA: TGTGCCAGCAGGGGACAGGTAGCTAACTATGGCTACACCTTC.

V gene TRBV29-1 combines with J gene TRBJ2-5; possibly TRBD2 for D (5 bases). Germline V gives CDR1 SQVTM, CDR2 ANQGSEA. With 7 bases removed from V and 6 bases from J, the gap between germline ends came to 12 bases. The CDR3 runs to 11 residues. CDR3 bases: TGCAGCGGGGGTTTCGGGAAGACCCAGTACTTC. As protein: CSGGFGKTQYF.

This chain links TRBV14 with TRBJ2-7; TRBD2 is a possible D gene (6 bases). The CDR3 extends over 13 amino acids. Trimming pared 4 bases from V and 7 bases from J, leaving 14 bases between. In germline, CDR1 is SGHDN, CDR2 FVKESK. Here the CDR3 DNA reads TGTGCCAGCAGCCGCCAGATGGGGGGAGAGCAGTACTTC. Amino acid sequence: CASSRQMGGEQYF.

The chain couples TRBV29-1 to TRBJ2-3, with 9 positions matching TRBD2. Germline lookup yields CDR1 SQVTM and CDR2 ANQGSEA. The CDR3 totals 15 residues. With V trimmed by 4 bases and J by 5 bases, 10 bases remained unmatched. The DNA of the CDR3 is TGCAGCGTTGTCGGGCGTGCTAGCGGGGAAGATACGCAGTATTTT. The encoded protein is CSVVGRASGEDTQYF.

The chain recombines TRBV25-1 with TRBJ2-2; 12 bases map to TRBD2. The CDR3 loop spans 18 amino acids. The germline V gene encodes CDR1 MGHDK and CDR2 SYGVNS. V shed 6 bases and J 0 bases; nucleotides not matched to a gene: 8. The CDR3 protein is CASRGPSGGVSNTGELFF. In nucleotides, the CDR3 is TGTGCCAGCAGGGGCCCTAGCGGGGGGGTTTCGAACACCGGGGAGCTGTTTTTT.